This is a list of T cell receptor beta chains from one sample in a study of blood T cell repertoires in COVID-19. TCRdb's copy holds only in-frame clones and misses some; the assay was immunoSEQ multiplex PCR. The repertoire includes about 500,000 clones, roughly 89% of them detected once, and around 7.8% sits in the top ten. Sequenced sample: peripheral blood. All receptors come from a woman aged 45 to 65 with COVID-19, enrolled during active disease. Both conserved end residues are part of each CDR3.

V gene: TRBV6-5; CDR3 protein: CASKDGTDYTDTQYF
V gene: TRBV2; CDR3 protein: CASSYPREGAAYEQYF
V gene: TRBV9; CDR3 protein: CASSVSGGSGDTQYF
V gene: TRBV27; CDR3 protein: CASSLGRGSGELFF
V gene: TRBV12-3/TRBV12-4; CDR3 protein: CASSLQNSPLHF
V gene: TRBV5-1; CDR3 protein: CASSRTTSGVGANIQYF
V gene: TRBV29-1; CDR3 protein: CSVEDLNRAYF
V gene: TRBV7-2; CDR3 protein: CASSLEGSRYGYTF
V gene: TRBV19; CDR3 protein: CASNGAGRRNEQFF
V gene: TRBV29-1; CDR3 protein: CSVEDGTGELFF
V gene: TRBV5-8; CDR3 protein: CASHVQYSYGYTF
V gene: TRBV28; CDR3 protein: CASLRAGGYSNQPQHF
V gene: TRBV7-3; CDR3 protein: CASSSAGSSSYNSPLHF
V gene: TRBV27; CDR3 protein: CASRKTGGMGETQYF
V gene: TRBV28; CDR3 protein: CASSLQGQGSGKTQYF
V gene: TRBV9; CDR3 protein: CASSVPRGGPNTGELFF
V gene: TRBV27; CDR3 protein: CASSPRGTGEKGTDTQYF
V gene: TRBV6-5; CDR3 protein: CASSPSTPAGTEAFF
V gene: TRBV5-1; CDR3 protein: CASSLAFDSRRGDTQYF
V gene: TRBV18; CDR3 protein: CASSRTGTGVGNTIYF
V gene: TRBV9; CDR3 protein: CASKNGTAYGYTF
V gene: TRBV11-2; CDR3 protein: CASSSRTRFDRESHGYTF
V gene: TRBV6-5; CDR3 protein: CASTRAGRTDTQYF
V gene: TRBV4-1; CDR3 protein: CASSQVRETEAFF
V gene: TRBV24-1; CDR3 protein: CATSDLQGNEQYF
V gene: TRBV2; CDR3 protein: CASGPPPGVEQYF
V gene: TRBV28; CDR3 protein: CASSLSRGELFF
V gene: TRBV15; CDR3 protein: CATSPSPGHLGPQHF
V gene: TRBV9; CDR3 protein: CASSPDRGYNSPLHF
V gene: TRBV6-2/TRBV6-3; CDR3 protein: CASSYSGGTDTQYF
V gene: TRBV28; CDR3 protein: CASSSPLGLFRWAFF
V gene: TRBV7-3; CDR3 protein: CAKPEVPNTTGADLYSNQPQHF
V gene: TRBV4-2; CDR3 protein: CASSQDWTGSSPLHF
V gene: TRBV4-2; CDR3 protein: CASSQEEASGGPYNEQFF
V gene: TRBV10-2; CDR3 protein: CASGAYEQYF
V gene: TRBV6-5; CDR3 protein: CASEGLQVDRYF
V gene: TRBV27; CDR3 protein: CASSWGKGQQYGYTF
V gene: TRBV2; CDR3 protein: CASSRDGYTF
V gene: TRBV3-1/TRBV3-2; CDR3 protein: CASSPTSGGWNEQYF
V gene: TRBV19; CDR3 protein: CASSPARTGGIAYEQYF
V gene: TRBV5-4; CDR3 protein: CASSGSRQGANYGYTF
V gene: TRBV7-6; CDR3 protein: CASSLAGTGVQPQHF
V gene: TRBV27; CDR3 protein: CASSHGGITDTQYF
V gene: TRBV18; CDR3 protein: CASSPDRERAFF
V gene: TRBV5-1; CDR3 protein: CASSPQGTEAFF
V gene: TRBV3-1/TRBV3-2; CDR3 protein: CASSLYRGNGNSPLHF
V gene: TRBV11-2; CDR3 protein: CASSKQGWEYGYTF
V gene: TRBV6-2/TRBV6-3; CDR3 protein: CASSYSRDREGGQPQHF
V gene: TRBV4-2; CDR3 protein: CASSRPFSGGADEQFF
V gene: TRBV28; CDR3 protein: CASSLQGGFSGANVLTF
V gene: TRBV10-2; CDR3 protein: CASSVGGMYSSGGYTF
V gene: TRBV7-2; CDR3 protein: CASSPSGLKDQPQHF